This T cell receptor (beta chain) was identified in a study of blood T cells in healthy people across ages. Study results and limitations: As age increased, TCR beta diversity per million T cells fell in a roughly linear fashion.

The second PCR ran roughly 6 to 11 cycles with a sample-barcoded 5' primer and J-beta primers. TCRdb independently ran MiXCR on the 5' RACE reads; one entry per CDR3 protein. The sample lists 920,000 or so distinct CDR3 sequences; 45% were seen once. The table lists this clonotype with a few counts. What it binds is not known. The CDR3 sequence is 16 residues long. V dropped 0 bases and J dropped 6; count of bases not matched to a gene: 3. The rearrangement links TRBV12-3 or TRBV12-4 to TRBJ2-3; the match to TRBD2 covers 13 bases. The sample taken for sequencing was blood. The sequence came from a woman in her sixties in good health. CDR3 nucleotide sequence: TGTGCCAGCAGTTTAGCCGGGACTAGCGGGATCGATACGCAGTATTTT. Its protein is CASSLAGTSGIDTQYF.